This TCR beta chain emerged from a study of T cell repertoires in cytomegalovirus infection (dated by TCRdb to between 2019 and 2020). Looking at the study overall: Because public TCR beta signatures pointed to carriage of CMV infection together with the matching HLA type, the HLA type of each donor mattered for the analysis.

Sequencing was performed on an Illumina HiSeq 1500. TCRdb ran its own pipeline on the public reads, namely fastp trimming at Q25 and MiXCR clone calling, and kept in-frame beta chains. All rows with the same CDR3 protein become a single entry with the most common DNA and genes. The sample table shows about 180,000 distinct CDR3 sequences, and about 15% are seen once. Approximately 26% of the sample belongs to the ten largest clones. Broader findings and caveats from the paper: The ex vivo response was dominated by HLA-C-restricted CMV-specific TCR beta clonotypes, which also provided the single most frequent clonotype in two of eight donors. Cumulative frequency of public TCR beta family members discriminated carriers of CMV infection plus the relevant HLA type in this cohort and an independent roughly 350-donor cohort.

Comment on this clonotype: Its antigen remains undetermined. Base qualities are not provided; no much larger clone lies one nucleotide away.

In the germline V gene, CDR1 corresponds to SGHVS and CDR2 to FNYEAQ. V is reduced by 4 bases and J by 1 base, leaving a spacing of 13 bases between them. The CDR3 starts with the cysteine, ends with the phenylalanine, and has 15 residues. CDR3 DNA is the only sequence kept; it has 45 bases, read in frame from the first base. The sequencing sample was made of CD8+ T cells from PBMCs. The rearranged segments are TRBV7-6 and TRBJ1-1, with the D gene not clear enough to name. The TCR comes from a human donor in good health (CMV status not recorded). Some clones in this sample may be carry-over from other donors' samples. This receptor carries the CDR3 CASSYTTRPNTEAFF. The base sequence is TGTGCCAGCAGCTATACGACAAGGCCGAACACTGAAGCTTTCTTT.